This T cell receptor (beta chain) was found in a study of T-cell reconstitution after alpha-beta-depleted transplantation in children. Germline values: CDR1 SQVTM, CDR2 ANQGSEA. V was shortened by 6 bases and J by 0 bases, with 15 bases between the two germline ends. The CDR3 consists of 16 residues. This clonotype was detected ten times or more. Its cognate antigen is unknown. Preparation of the TCRbeta library involved a method that used unique molecular identifiers. MiXCR was run by TCRdb on the PCR reads, yielding one entry per CDR3 protein. Found here are just under 250,000 distinct CDR3 sequences, 20% to 30% of them singletons; the top ten hold roughly 2.6%. Whole-study results and caveats: Surviving thymic progenitors and recipient T cells were the source of high TCRbeta diversity at day 60 in some patients. Where alpha-beta T cells came from about two months after transplant was reportedly several hundred expanded graft clones. The authors attributed T-cell counts and diversity one year after transplant mostly to newly produced T cells.

This rearrangement joins TRBV29-1 to TRBJ2-6; the D gene is possibly TRBD1 (8 bases). This clonotype originated in a girl aged 2 to 10 with Fanconi anemia, due to receive a stem cell transplant. The sequencing used PBMCs, collected before TCRalphabeta/CD19-depleted stem cell transplant. The CDR3 DNA reads TGCAGCGTCTCACAGGGGGGGATCTCTGGGGCCAACGTCCTGACTTTC. Its protein is CSVSQGGISGANVLTF. Supplemented by reference TRBV29-1 and TRBJ2-6, the full variable domain reads SAVISQKPSRDICQRGTSLTIQCQVDSQVTMMFWYRQQPGQSLTLIATANQGSEATYESGFVIDKFPISRPNLTFSTLTVSNMSPEDSSIYLCSVSQGGISGANVLTFGAGSRLTVL.